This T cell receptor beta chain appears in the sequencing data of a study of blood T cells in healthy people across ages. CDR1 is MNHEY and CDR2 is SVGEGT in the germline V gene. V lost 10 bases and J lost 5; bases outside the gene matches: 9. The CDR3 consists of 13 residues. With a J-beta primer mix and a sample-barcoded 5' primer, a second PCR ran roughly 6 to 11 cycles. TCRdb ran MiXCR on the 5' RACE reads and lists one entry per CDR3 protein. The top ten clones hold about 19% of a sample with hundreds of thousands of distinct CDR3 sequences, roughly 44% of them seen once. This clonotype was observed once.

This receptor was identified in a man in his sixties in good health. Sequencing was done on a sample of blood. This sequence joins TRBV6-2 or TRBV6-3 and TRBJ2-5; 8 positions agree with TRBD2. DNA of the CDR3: TGTGCCACCGCGGGGGGCCTTGGGGAGACCCAGTACTTC. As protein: CATAGGLGETQYF.